This T cell receptor beta chain appears in the sequencing data of a study of T cells after yellow fever vaccination. In the study overall: Low-cell-number fractions were prepared with SMART-Seq v4 Ultra Low Input. Study results and limitations: Contamination by abundant bulk-population clonotypes could be present in FACS-sorted repertoires.

5'RACE template switching produced TCR cDNA carrying a universal primer site and UMIs. TCRdb passed the 5' RACE reads through MiXCR, listing each CDR3 protein once. The data show 400,000 or so distinct CDR3 sequences, approximately 18% seen once. In this sample, this clonotype turned up many times. The antigen is unknown. Deletions cut 2 bases from V and 4 bases from J, with 14 bases between. The CDR3 runs 14 residues. Germline CDR1 reads DFQATT; CDR2 reads SNEGSKA (reference sequence). The clonotype was recovered from a man between 18 and 35 years old who received the YFV17D yellow fever vaccine. The chain combines TRBV20-1 with TRBJ1-2; D unresolved. The sample in question was PBMCs, obtained before the yellow fever booster vaccination. CDR3 loop: CSARSWLTSYGYTF. The CDR3 nucleotides are TGCAGTGCTAGAAGCTGGTTGACGAGCTATGGCTACACCTTC.